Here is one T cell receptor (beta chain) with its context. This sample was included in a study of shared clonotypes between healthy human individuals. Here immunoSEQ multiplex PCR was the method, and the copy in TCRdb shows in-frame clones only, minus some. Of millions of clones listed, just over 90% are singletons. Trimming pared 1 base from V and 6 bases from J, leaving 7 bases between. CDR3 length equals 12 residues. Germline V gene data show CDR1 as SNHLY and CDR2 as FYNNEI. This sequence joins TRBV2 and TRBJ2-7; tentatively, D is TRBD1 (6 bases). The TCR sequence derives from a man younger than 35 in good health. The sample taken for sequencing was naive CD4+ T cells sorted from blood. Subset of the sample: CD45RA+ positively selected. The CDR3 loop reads CASSEEGGEQYF. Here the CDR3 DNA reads TGTGCCAGCAGTGAAGAAGGGGGCGAGCAGTACTTC.